This T cell receptor beta chain was sequenced during a study of blood T cells in healthy people across ages. Study-wide points: Age brought a roughly linear fall in TCR beta diversity measured per million T cells. With unsorted PBMCs, a conclusive comparison of naive versus antigen-experienced cells was not possible.

The people who gave samples were healthy Caucasians from Russia, aged roughly 6 to 90. The CDR3 is made up of 15 amino acids. Germline CDR1 and CDR2: SGHRS and YFSETQ. The germline V and J ends were trimmed by 3 bases and 0 bases, with 12 bases remaining between them. This clonotype was seen repeatedly, ten times or more. Its antigen is undetermined. Alongside a J-beta primer mix, a sample-barcoded 5' primer served in a second PCR lasting roughly 6 to 12 cycles. Each cDNA molecule received a tag from a template-switch adaptor that had 12 random nucleotides. TCRdb re-analysed the 5' RACE reads in MiXCR, keeping a single row per CDR3 protein. The data show almost 1 million distinct CDR3 sequences, just over 50% seen once.

The V gene is TRBV5-1, the J gene TRBJ1-1, with a tentative D call TRBD1 (6 bases). Input material: blood. The origin of this receptor is an older woman in good health. CDR3 region: CASSYEQGMNTEAFF. The CDR3 DNA is TGCGCCAGCAGCTACGAACAGGGCATGAACACTGAAGCTTTCTTT.